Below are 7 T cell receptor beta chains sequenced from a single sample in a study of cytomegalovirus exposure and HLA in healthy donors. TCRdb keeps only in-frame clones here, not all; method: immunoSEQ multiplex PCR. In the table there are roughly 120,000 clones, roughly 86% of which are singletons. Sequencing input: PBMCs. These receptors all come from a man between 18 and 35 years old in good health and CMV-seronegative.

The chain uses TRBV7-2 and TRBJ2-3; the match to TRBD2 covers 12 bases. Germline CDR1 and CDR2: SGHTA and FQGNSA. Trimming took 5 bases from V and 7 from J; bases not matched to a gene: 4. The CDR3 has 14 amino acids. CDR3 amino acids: CASSPGLAGYTQYF. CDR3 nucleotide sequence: TGTGCCAGCAGCCCCGGACTAGCGGGATATACGCAGTATTTT.

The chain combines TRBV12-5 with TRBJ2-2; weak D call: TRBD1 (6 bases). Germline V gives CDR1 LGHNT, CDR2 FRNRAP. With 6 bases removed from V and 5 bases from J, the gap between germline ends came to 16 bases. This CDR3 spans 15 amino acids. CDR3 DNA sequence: TGTGCTAGTGGCCCAGGACAGATGCCTACCGGGGAGCTGTTTTTT. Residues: CASGPGQMPTGELFF.

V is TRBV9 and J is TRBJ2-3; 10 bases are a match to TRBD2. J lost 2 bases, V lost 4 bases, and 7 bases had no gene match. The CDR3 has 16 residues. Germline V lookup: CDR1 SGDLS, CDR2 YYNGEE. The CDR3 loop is CASSLRTSGSTDTQYF. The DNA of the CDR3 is TGTGCCAGCAGCCTACGGACTAGCGGCTCCACAGATACGCAGTATTTT.

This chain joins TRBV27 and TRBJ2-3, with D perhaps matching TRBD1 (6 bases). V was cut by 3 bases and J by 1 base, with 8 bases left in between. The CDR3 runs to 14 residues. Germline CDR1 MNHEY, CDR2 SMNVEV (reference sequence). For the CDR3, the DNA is TGTGCCAGCAGTTTGGCAGGGGGCACAGATACGCAGTATTTT. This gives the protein CASSLAGGTDTQYF.

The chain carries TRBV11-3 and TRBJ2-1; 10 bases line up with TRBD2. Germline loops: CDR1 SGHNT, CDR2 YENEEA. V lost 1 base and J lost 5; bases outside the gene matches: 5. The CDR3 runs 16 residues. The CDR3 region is CASSLVGSGGNNEQFF. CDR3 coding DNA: TGTGCCAGCAGCTTAGTGGGTAGCGGGGGGAACAATGAGCAGTTCTTC.

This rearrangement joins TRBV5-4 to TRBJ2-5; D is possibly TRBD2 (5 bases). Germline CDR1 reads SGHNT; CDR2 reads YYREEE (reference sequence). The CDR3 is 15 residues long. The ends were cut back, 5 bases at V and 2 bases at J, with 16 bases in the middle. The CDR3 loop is CASSSIGRLQETQYF. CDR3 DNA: TGTGCCAGCAGTAGTATAGGGAGATTACAAGAGACCCAGTACTTC.

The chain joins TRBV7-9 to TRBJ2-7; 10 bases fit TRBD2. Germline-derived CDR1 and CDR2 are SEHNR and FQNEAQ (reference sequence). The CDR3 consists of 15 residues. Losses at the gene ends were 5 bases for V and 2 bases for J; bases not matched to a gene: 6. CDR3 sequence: CASSLRAGGPYEQYF. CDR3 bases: TGTGCCAGCAGCCTCAGAGCGGGAGGGCCCTACGAGCAGTACTTC.